This T cell receptor beta chain emerged from a study of blood T cells in healthy people across ages. PCR was performed a second time for about 7 to 11 cycles using a sample-barcoded 5' primer and a J-beta primer mix. TCRdb reprocessed the 5' RACE reads via MiXCR and lists one record per CDR3 protein. The sample lists roughly 1,300,000 distinct CDR3 sequences; approximately 59% were seen once. Germline loops: CDR1 MNHEY, CDR2 SMNVEV (reference sequence). The CDR3 contains 15 residues. J lost 0 bases, V lost 3 bases, and 5 bases had no gene match. This receptor was taken from a man younger than 35 in good health. The material sequenced was blood. V is TRBV27 and J is TRBJ2-7, with 7 bases matching TRBD2. CDR3 sequence: CASSFAGGSSYEQYF. The CDR3 DNA reads TGTGCCAGCAGTTTCGCAGGCGGGAGCTCCTACGAGCAGTACTTC.